A single sample is the source of the 23 T cell receptor beta chains below, sequenced in a study of blood T cells in healthy people across ages. Primers used in a second PCR of roughly 6 to 12 cycles were a sample-barcoded 5' primer and a J-beta primer mix. TCRdb re-called the 5' RACE reads through MiXCR, storing one row per CDR3 protein. This table has about 1,500,000 distinct CDR3 sequences, about 28% appearing once. Sequences were obtained from blood. These receptor sequences come from a woman aged 25-40 years in good health.

A few counts support this clonotype. The chain joins TRBV5-1 to TRBJ2-1; D is unclear. Deletions cut 0 bases from V and 6 bases from J, with 10 bases between. From germline, CDR1 is SGHRS and CDR2 YFSETQ. The CDR3 totals 14 residues. The CDR3 is CASSLALESNEQFF. The CDR3 nucleotides are TGCGCCAGCAGCTTGGCACTGGAAAGCAATGAGCAGTTCTTC.

V and J are TRBV6-5 and TRBJ2-1; D is perhaps TRBD2 (6 bases). The CDR3 has 15 amino acids. The V end was cut by 2 bases, the J end by 6 bases, with 14 bases between. Germline CDR1 and CDR2: MNHEY and SVGAGI. CDR3 region: CASSYGTGETNEQFF. The CDR3, as DNA: TGTGCCAGCAGTTACGGGACGGGGGAGACCAATGAGCAGTTCTTC.

A word on this clonotype: A much more abundant neighbour one base away suggests this may be a read error. V is TRBV3-1 and J is TRBJ2-7; 7 bases are a match to TRBD2. This CDR3 region has 15 residues. The V gene's germline CDR1 is LGHDT and CDR2 YNNKEL (reference sequence). The V gene end was trimmed by 3 bases and the J gene end by 6 bases; junction bases not matched to a gene: 11. The CDR3 region is CASSQSYLGGIEQYF. The CDR3 DNA sequence: TGTGCCAGCAGCCAGTCTTACTTGGGAGGGATCGAGCAGTACTTC.

This chain connects TRBV7-2 to TRBJ1-5; a possible D gene is TRBD1 (6 bases). V shed 5 bases and J shed 3 bases, with 14 bases lying between them. Per the germline V gene, CDR1 is SGHTA and CDR2 is FQGNSA. The CDR3 totals 15 residues. The CDR3 here is CASSLRGQPNQPQHF. The DNA for the CDR3 is TGTGCCAGCAGCCTGAGAGGACAGCCCAATCAGCCCCAGCATTTT.

This clonotype was detected only a few times. The chain recombines TRBV7-9 with TRBJ2-3, with a weak D call TRBD2 (7 bases). Germline V lookup: CDR1 SEHNR, CDR2 FQNEAQ (reference sequence). The CDR3 spans 15 residues. Trimming took off 5 bases at V and 4 bases at J, with 16 bases between the two ends. The CDR3 DNA is TGTGCCAGCAGCGCCCCCGGGGGGCGAGCAGATACGCAGTATTTT. Protein: CASSAPGGRADTQYF.

The sample holds a few counts of this clonotype. The chain recombines TRBV29-1 with TRBJ1-5; D unclear. The germline gives CDR1 SQVTM, CDR2 ANQGSEA. Trimming left V 5 bases short and J 1 base short, with 12 bases between. The CDR3 is made up of 14 amino acids. The CDR3, as DNA: TGCAGCGTTATTGCTGATGTCAGCAATCAGCCCCAGCATTTT. Protein: CSVIADVSNQPQHF.

The gene calls are TRBV5-1 and TRBJ2-4; D is ambiguous. Trimming removed 2 bases at V and 2 bases at J, with 8 bases between. The CDR3 totals 14 residues. CDR1 and CDR2 (germline): SGHRS, YFSETQ. The CDR3 sequence: CASSFEDPKNIQYF. CDR3 DNA: TGCGCCAGCAGCTTCGAGGACCCCAAAAACATTCAGTACTTC. The full variable domain, rest sourced from reference TRBV5-1 and TRBJ2-4, is KAGVTQTPRYLIKTRGQQVTLSCSPISGHRSVSWYQQTPGQGLQFLFEYFSETQRNKGNFPGRFSGRQFSNSRSEMNVSTLELGDSALYLCASSFEDPKNIQYFGAGTRLSVL.

This clonotype was seen many times. V and J are TRBV12-5 and TRBJ2-3, with D possibly being TRBD2 (5 bases). This CDR3 is 11 amino acids long. The germline gives CDR1 LGHNT, CDR2 FRNRAP. CDR3 DNA sequence: TGTGCCAGCGGTCGAACAGATACGCAGTATTTT. The encoded protein is CASGRTDTQYF.

This clonotype was observed a handful of times. J is TRBJ2-7 and V is TRBV6-5, with 7 bases that match TRBD1. Looked up from germline, CDR1 is MNHEY and CDR2 is SVGAGI. The V gene end was trimmed by 5 bases and the J gene end by 1 base; junction bases not matched to a gene: 5. The CDR3 spans 14 residues. The CDR3, as DNA: TGTGCCAGCAGTAATACAGGGGTGTCCTACGAGCAGTACTTC. This encodes CASSNTGVSYEQYF.

This clonotype turned up a few times. The chain links TRBV6-2 or TRBV6-3 to TRBJ2-1; 10 bases line up with TRBD2. Germline loops: CDR1 MNHEY, CDR2 SVGEGT. The V segment lost 6 bases and the J segment 5 bases; nucleotides outside the gene matches: 4. CDR3 length: 14 residues. Here the CDR3 reads CASRTSGKNNEQFF. The DNA for the CDR3 is TGTGCCAGCAGAACTAGCGGGAAAAACAATGAGCAGTTCTTC.

This chain links TRBV12-3 or TRBV12-4 with TRBJ2-1; 9 bases are shared with TRBD1. Trimming at V came to 6 bases and at J to 8 bases, leaving 11 bases not matched to a gene. The CDR3 is 15 amino acids. The DNA for the CDR3 is TGTGCCAGCAGATCTGGACAGGGGTTTATCGATGAGCAGTTCTTC. It specifies CASRSGQGFIDEQFF.

This sequence joins TRBV18 and TRBJ2-5, with 9 positions matching TRBD1. V lost 6 bases, J lost 5 bases, and 10 bases stayed unmatched. The CDR3 has 15 amino acids. In germline, CDR1 is KGHSH, CDR2 LQKENI. In nucleotides, the CDR3 is TGTGCCAGCTCCGACGGGACAGGGCTATCGGAGACCCAGTACTTC. Protein: CASSDGTGLSETQYF.

The chain recombines TRBV7-2 with TRBJ2-4, with D hard to call. CDR3 length: 14 amino acids. Germline V gene data show CDR1 as SGHTA and CDR2 as FQGNSA. Trimming cost V 6 bases and J 13 bases, with 22 bases left between them. The CDR3 sequence: CASSPLRTTVWQYF. The CDR3 nucleotides read TGTGCCAGCAGTCCGCTACGGACGACGGTCTGGCAGTACTTC.

The chain links TRBV6-2 or TRBV6-3 to TRBJ2-1; D unclear. The CDR3 loop spans 13 amino acids. Trimming cost V 11 bases and J 2 bases, with 13 bases left between them. Germline values: CDR1 MNHEY, CDR2 SVGEGT. The CDR3 region is CACNRLAYNEQFF. The CDR3 region has the DNA TGTGCCTGCAATCGGCTAGCCTACAATGAGCAGTTCTTC.

The chain uses TRBV6-6 and TRBJ2-1; possible D gene TRBD2, 5 bases. Germline V gene data show CDR1 as MNHNY and CDR2 as SVGAGI (reference sequence). V shed 2 bases and J shed 4 bases, with 9 bases lying between them. There are 14 residues in the CDR3. The CDR3 nucleotides read TGTGCCAGCAGTTACGGGAGCGTTTACAATGAGCAGTTCTTC. Translating it yields CASSYGSVYNEQFF.

This clonotype is a singleton in its sample. This chain connects TRBV29-1 to TRBJ1-5, with no clear D. The CDR3 length is 13 residues. CDR1 is SQVTM, CDR2 ANQGSEA, per germline. Trimming took 6 bases from V and 2 from J, leaving 11 bases between them. CDR3 in DNA: TGCAGCGTCACAAACGAGGGCAATCAGCCCCAGCATTTT. Translation: CSVTNEGNQPQHF.

The chain uses TRBV12-3 or TRBV12-4 and TRBJ2-1; D is perhaps TRBD2 (7 bases). The CDR3 sequence is 12 residues long. Trimming removed 7 bases at V and 8 bases at J, with 12 bases between. The CDR3 spells CASTGGFDEQFF. The CDR3 DNA sequence: TGTGCCAGCACGGGGGGCTTCGATGAGCAGTTCTTC.

A word on this clonotype: An end of the junction does not agree with germline; a read error may underlie this. The chain recombines TRBV4-3 with TRBJ2-7; D not certain. The CDR3 has 16 amino acids. The V gene's germline CDR1 is LGHNA and CDR2 YSLEER. CDR3 region: CVSSQGGTLSPYEQYF. In DNA form, the CDR3 reads TGCGTCAGCAGCCAAGGCGGCACACTAAGCCCCTACGAGCAGTACTTC.

This clonotype has just a few counts. This chain links TRBV5-1 with TRBJ2-4; 8 positions agree with TRBD1. V shed 4 bases and J 9 bases; nucleotides not matched to a gene: 12. The length of the CDR3 is 15 residues. Germline lookup yields CDR1 SGHRS and CDR2 YFSETQ. Written as DNA, the CDR3 is TGCGCCAGCAGCCCCCAGACAGGGGATGGAGGCATTCAGTACTTC. Translating it yields CASSPQTGDGGIQYF.

The chain uses TRBV29-1 and TRBJ1-6; D gene ambiguous. Trimming removed 5 bases at V and 0 bases at J, with 5 bases between. Germline CDR1 reads SQVTM; CDR2 reads ANQGSEA. The CDR3 is 13 amino acids. The CDR3, as DNA: TGCAGCGTTCAGAGCTCCTATAATTCACCCCTCCACTTT. Protein product: CSVQSSYNSPLHF.

The chain couples TRBV10-3 to TRBJ2-2, with D possibly being TRBD1 (6 bases). The CDR3 length is 14 residues. The V gene's germline CDR1 is ENHRY and CDR2 SYGVKD. The V gene lost 8 bases and the J gene lost 5 bases, with 15 bases spanning the gap. The CDR3 reads CAIGQGSGTGELFF. Here the CDR3 DNA reads TGTGCCATCGGCCAGGGGTCGGGGACCGGGGAGCTGTTTTTT.

The table lists this clonotype with many counts. The genes are TRBV29-1 and TRBJ1-2; D gene uncertain. The V end lost 5 bases, the J end lost 8 bases, and 12 bases lay between the germline ends. The CDR3 contains 11 residues. Germline-derived CDR1 and CDR2 are SQVTM and ANQGSEA. In nucleotides, the CDR3 is TGCAGCGTTTATGGAGTGATGGGCTACACCTTC. Its protein product is CSVYGVMGYTF.

This clonotype appeared a few times. The J gene is TRBJ2-5, the V gene TRBV2; no clear D. V was shortened by 7 bases and J by 1 base, with 10 bases between the two germline ends. There are 13 residues in the CDR3. Germline-derived CDR1 and CDR2 are SNHLY and FYNNEI. CDR3 DNA: TGTGCCAGCAAACGGGCTACCCAAGAGACCCAGTACTTC. Amino acids: CASKRATQETQYF.